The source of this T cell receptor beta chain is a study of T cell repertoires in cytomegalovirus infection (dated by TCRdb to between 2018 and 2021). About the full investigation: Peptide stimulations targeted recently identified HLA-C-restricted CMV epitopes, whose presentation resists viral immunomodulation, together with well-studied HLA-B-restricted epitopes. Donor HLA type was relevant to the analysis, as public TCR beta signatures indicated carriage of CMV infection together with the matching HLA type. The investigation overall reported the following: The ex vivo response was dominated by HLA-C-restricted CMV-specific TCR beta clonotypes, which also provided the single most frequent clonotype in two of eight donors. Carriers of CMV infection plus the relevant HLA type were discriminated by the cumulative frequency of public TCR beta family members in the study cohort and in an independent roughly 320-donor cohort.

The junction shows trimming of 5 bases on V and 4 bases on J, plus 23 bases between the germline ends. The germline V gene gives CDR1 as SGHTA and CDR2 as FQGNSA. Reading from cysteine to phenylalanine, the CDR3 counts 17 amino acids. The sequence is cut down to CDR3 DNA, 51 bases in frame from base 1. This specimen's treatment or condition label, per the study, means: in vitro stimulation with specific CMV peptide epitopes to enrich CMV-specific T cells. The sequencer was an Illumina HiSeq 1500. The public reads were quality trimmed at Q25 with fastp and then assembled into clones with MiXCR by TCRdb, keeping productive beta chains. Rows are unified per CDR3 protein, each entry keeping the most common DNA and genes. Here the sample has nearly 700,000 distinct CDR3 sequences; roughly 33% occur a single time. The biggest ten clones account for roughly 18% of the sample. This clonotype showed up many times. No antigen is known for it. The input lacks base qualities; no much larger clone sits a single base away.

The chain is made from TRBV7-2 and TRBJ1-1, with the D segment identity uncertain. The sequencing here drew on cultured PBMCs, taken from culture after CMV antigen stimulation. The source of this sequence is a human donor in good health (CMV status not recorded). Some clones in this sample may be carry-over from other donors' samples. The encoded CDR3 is CASSLWVGVDRSTEAFF. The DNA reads TGTGCCAGCAGCCTCTGGGTCGGGGTAGATCGGAGCACTGAAGCTTTCTTT.